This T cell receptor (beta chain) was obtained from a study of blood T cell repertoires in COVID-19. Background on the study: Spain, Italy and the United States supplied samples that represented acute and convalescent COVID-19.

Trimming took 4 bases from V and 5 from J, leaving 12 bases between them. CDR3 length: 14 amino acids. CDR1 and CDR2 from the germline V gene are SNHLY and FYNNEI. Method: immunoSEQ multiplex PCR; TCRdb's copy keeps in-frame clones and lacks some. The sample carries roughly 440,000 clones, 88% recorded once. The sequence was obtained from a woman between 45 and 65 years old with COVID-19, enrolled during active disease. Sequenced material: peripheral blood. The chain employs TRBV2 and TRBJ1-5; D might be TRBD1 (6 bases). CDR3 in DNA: TGTGCCAGCAGTGGAGGGGGAGCCTATCAGCCCCAGCATTTT. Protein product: CASSGGGAYQPQHF.